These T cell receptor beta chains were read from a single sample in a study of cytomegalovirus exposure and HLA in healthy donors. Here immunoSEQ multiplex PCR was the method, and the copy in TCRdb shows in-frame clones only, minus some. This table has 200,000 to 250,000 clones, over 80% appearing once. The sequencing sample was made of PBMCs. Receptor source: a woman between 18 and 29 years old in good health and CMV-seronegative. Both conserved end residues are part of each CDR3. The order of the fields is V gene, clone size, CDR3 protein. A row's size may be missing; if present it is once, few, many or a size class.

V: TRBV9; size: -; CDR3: CASGPRWAGAQETQYF
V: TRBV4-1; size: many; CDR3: CASSRREDGSGQPQHF
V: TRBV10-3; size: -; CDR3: CAISDLGAGRSTDTQYF
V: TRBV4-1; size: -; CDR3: CASSQSDSVPYEQYF
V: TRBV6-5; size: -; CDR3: CASSYYVGSGYTF
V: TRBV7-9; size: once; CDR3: CASSRRGGLVYEQYF
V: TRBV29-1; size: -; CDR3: CSVEEFGVGTGELFF
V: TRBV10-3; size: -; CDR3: CAISVSPGTRGDTTYEQYF
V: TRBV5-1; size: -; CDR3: CASSTDPNTDTQYF
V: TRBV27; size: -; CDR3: CASSPLGRGVIGANVLTF
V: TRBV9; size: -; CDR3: CASSVAGTRETQYF
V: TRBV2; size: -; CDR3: CASSEPRGGNYGYTF
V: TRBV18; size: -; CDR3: CASSPGTPYGYTF
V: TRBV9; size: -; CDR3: CASSETGGDNTEAFF
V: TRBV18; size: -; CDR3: CASSPLWGSTTNEQFF
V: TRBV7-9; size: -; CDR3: CASSPVGQLNEQFF
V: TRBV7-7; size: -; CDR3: CASSLAQQETQYF
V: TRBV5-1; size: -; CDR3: CASSLGNSGTETQYF
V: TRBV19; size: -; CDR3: CASSIGGSPLHF
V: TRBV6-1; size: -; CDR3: CASRETGSGGYTF
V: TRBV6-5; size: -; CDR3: CATLGDLGYEQYF
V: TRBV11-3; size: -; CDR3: CASSLEAGGYNEQFF
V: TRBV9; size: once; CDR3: CASSVVGSTDTQYF
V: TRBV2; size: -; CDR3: CASSQWTSYNEQFF
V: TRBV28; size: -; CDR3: CASSFNNRNTIYF
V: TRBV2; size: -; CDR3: CASSAEGYTEAFF
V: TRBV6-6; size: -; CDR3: CASSSRDRADTEAFF
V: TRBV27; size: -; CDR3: CASSLADEQFF
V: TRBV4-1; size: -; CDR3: CASSQELAGGYEQYF
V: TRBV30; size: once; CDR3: CAWSSGPNSPLHF
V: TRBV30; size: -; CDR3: CAWSVRRDEQYF
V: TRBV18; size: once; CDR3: CASSRDVYNSPLHF
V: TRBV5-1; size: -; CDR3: CASSSTSGLTNEQFF
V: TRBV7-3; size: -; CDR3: CASRDGRGDGELFF
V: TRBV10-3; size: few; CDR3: CVSSAGVESPLHF
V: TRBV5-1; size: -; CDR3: CASSDQLRGSYNEQFF
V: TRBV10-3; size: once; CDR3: CAISDDPGDTQYF